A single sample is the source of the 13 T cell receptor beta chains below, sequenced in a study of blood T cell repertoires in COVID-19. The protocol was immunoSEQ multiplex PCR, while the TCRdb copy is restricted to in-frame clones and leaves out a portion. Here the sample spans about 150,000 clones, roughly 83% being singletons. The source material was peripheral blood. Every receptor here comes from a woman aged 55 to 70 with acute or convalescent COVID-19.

CDR3 loop: CASSRRRSLRGSNQPQHF. CDR3 nucleotides: TGTGCCAGCAGCCGCCGCCGGTCTTTACGGGGTAGCAATCAGCCCCAGCATTTT. This chain connects TRBV28 to TRBJ1-5; no clear D. Trimming shortened V by 6 bases and J by 0 bases, and 21 bases separated the two germline ends. This CDR3 has 18 residues. Germline-derived CDR1 and CDR2 are MDHEN and SYDVKM.

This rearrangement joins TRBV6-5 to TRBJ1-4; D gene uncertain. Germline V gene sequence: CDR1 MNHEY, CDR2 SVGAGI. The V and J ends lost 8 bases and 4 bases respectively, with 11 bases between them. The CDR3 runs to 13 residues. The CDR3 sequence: CASGEGLNEKLFF. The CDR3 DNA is TGTGCCAGCGGAGAGGGCCTTAATGAAAAACTGTTTTTT.

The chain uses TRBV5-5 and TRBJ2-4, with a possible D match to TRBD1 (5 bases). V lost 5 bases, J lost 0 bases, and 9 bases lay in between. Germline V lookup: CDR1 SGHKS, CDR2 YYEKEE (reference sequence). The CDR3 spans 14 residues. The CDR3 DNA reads TGTGCCAGCAGGGGGCAGCTAGCCAAAAACATTCAGTACTTC. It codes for CASRGQLAKNIQYF.

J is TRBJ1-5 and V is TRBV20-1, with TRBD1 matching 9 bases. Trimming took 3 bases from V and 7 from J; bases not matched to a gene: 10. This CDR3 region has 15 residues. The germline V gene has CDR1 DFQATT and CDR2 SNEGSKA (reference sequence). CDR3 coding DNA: TGCAGTGCTAGTATTGGGACAGGGCAGGGGCAGCCCCAGCATTTT. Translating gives CSASIGTGQGQPQHF.

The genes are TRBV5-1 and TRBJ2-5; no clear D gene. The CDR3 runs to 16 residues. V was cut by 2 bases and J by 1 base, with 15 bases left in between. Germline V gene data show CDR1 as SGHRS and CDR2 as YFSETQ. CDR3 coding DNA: TGCGCCAGCAGCTTAGAACCCCCTCCTACCCAAGAGACCCAGTACTTC. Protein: CASSLEPPPTQETQYF.

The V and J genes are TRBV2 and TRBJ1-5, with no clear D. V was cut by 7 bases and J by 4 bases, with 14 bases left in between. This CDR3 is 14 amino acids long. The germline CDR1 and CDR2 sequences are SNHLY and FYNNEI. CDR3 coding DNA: TGTGCCAGCAAAAAGACGAGGGAGAATCAGCCCCAGCATTTT. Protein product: CASKKTRENQPQHF.

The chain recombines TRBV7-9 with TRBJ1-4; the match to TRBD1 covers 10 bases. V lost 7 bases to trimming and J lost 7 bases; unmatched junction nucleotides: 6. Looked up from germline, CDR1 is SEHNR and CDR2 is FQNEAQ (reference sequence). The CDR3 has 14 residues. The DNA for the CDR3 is TGTGCCAGCACTAGGGGACAGGGGATTGAAAAACTGTTTTTT. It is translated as CASTRGQGIEKLFF.

This CDR3 reads CASSLGRTSSYNSPLHF. The CDR3, as DNA: TGTGCCAGCAGCTTAGGGCGGACTAGCTCCTATAATTCACCCCTCCACTTT. This rearrangement joins TRBV5-5 to TRBJ1-6; D unclear. V was pared by 2 bases and J by 0 bases, with 12 bases between. Germline CDR1 and CDR2: SGHKS and YYEKEE (reference sequence). This CDR3 comprises 17 residues.

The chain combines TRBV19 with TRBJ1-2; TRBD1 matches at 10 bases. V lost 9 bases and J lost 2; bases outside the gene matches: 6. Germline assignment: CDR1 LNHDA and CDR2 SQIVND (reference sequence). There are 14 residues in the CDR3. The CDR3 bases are TGTGCCAGCCACTGGACAGGGGGAAACTATGGCTACACCTTC. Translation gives CASHWTGGNYGYTF.

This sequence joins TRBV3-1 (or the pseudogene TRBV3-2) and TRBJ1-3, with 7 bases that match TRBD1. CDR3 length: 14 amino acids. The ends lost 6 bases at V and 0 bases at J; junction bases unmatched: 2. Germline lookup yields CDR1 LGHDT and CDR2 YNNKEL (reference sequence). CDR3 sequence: CASRGDSSGNTIYF. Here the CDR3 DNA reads TGTGCCAGCAGGGGGGACAGCTCTGGAAACACCATATATTTT.

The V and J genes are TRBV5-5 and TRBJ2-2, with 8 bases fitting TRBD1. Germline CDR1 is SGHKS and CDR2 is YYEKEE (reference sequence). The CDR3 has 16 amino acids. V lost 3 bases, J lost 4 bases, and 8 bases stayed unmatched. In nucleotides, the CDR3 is TGTGCCAGCAGCTCCCGGGACAGGATATTCACCGGGGAGCTGTTTTTT. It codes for CASSSRDRIFTGELFF.

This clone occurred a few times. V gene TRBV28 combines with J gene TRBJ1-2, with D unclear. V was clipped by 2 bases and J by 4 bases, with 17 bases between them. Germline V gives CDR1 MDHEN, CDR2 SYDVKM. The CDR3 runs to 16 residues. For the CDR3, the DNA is TGTGCCAGCAGTTTAATCTCGTTTGGGCTCAGCTATGGCTACACCTTC. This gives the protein CASSLISFGLSYGYTF.

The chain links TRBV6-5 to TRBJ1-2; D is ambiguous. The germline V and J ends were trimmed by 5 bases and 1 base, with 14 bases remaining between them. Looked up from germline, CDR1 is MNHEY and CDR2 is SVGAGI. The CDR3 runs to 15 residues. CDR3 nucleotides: TGTGCCAGCAGTAGGGTTATCGAGGGTAACTATGGCTACACCTTC. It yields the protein CASSRVIEGNYGYTF.